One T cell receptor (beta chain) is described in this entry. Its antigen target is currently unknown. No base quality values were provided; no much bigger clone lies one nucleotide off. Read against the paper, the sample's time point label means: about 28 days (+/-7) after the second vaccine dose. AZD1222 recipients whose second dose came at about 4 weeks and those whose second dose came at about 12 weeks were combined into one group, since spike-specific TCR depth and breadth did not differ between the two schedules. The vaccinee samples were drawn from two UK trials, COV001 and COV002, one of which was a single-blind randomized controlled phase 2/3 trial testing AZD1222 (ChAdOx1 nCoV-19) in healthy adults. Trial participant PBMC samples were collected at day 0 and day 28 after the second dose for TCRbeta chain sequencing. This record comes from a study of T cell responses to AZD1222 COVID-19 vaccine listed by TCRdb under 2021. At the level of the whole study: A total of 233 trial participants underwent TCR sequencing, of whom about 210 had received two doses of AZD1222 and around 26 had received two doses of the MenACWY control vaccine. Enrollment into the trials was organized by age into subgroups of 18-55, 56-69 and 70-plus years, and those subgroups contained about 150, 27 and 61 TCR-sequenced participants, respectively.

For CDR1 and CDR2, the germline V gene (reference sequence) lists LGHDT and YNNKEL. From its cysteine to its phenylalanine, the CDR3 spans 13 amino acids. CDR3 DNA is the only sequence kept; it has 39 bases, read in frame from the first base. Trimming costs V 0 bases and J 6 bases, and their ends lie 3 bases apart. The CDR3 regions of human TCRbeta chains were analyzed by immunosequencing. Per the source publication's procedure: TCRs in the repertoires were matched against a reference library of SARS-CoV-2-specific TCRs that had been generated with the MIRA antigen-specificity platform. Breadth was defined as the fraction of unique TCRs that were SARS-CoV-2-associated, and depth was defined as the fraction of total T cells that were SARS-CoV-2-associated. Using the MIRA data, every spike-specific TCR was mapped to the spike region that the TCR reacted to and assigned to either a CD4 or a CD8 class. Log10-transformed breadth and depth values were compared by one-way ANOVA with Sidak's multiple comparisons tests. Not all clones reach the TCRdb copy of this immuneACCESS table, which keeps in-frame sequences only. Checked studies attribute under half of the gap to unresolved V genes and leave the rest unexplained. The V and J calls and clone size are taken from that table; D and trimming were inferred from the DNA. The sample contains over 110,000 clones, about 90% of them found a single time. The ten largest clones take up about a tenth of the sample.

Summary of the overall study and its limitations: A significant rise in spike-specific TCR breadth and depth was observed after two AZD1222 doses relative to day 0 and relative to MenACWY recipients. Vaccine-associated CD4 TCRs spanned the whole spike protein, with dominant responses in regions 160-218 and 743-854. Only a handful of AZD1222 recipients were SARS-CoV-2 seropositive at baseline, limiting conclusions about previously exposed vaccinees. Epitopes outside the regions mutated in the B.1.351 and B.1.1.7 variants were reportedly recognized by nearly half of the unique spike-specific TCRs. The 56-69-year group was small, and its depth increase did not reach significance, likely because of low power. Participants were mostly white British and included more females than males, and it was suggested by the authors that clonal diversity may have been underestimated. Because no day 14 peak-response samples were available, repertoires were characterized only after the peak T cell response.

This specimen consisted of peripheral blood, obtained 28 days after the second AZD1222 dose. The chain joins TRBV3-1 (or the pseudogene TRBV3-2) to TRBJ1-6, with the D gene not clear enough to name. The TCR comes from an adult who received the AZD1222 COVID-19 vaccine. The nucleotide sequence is TGTGCCAGCAGCCAAGATGGTAATTCACCCCTCCACTTT. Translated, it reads CASSQDGNSPLHF.